This entry lists 5 T cell receptor beta chains sequenced from one sample in a study of CD8+ T cells in alopecia areata. Treatment given: oral pan-JAK inhibitor, 5-10 mg twice daily. cDNA reverse transcribed from extracted RNA served as the sequencing template. Profiled with immunoSEQ multiplex PCR; TCRdb holds only in-frame clones, not every one. The profile shows more than 200,000 clones, 40% to 55% of them singletons. Specimen: CD4+ T cells sorted from blood, collected at approximately week 36, from a patient treated with tofacitinib. Receptors originate from a human donor with alopecia areata.

As for this clone: The same CDR3 is also encoded by other DNA sequences in this sample. The chain joins TRBV7-9 to TRBJ1-1; no reliable D call. CDR1 and CDR2 (germline): SEHNR, FQNEAQ (reference sequence). V shed 3 bases and J shed 3 bases, with 8 bases lying between them. CDR3 length: 13 amino acids. DNA for the CDR3: TGTGCCAGCAGCTTGGCCAGGTACACTGAAGCTTTCTTT. Translation gives CASSLARYTEAFF.

V gene TRBV7-9 combines with J gene TRBJ1-2; D call uncertain. Trimming took off 5 bases at V and 4 bases at J, with 2 bases between the two ends. CDR1 is SEHNR and CDR2 is FQNEAQ in the germline V gene (reference sequence). The CDR3 runs to 10 residues. As DNA, the CDR3 is TGTGCCAGCAGCGCCTATGGCTACACCTTC. This encodes CASSAYGYTF.

In this sample, this clone turned up a few times. V gene TRBV4-3 combines with J gene TRBJ2-3; TRBD2 aligns across 7 bases. The V gene's germline CDR1 is LGHNA and CDR2 YSLEER. The CDR3 consists of 16 residues. With V trimmed by 0 bases and J by 6 bases, 9 bases remained unmatched. The CDR3 sequence: CASSQDPGRAGDTQYF. In nucleotides, the CDR3 is TGCGCCAGCAGCCAAGACCCGGGCCGAGCGGGGGATACGCAGTATTTT.

V usage is TRBV27 and J usage is TRBJ1-4; perhaps TRBD1 as D (6 bases). The V end was cut by 8 bases, the J end by 5 bases, with 12 bases between. Germline V gene sequence: CDR1 MNHEY, CDR2 SMNVEV (reference sequence). CDR3 length: 13 residues. DNA for the CDR3: TGTGCCAGCCGAGGACAGAAAAATGAAAAACTGTTTTTT. Translating gives CASRGQKNEKLFF.

This chain joins TRBV27 and TRBJ1-1; no definite D call. The germline CDR1 and CDR2 sequences are MNHEY and SMNVEV (reference sequence). The CDR3 covers 14 residues. The V and J ends lost 0 bases and 2 bases respectively, with 7 bases between them. The CDR3 DNA reads as TGTGCCAGCAGTTTATCGCTCCATAACACTGAAGCTTTCTTT. It is translated as CASSLSLHNTEAFF.